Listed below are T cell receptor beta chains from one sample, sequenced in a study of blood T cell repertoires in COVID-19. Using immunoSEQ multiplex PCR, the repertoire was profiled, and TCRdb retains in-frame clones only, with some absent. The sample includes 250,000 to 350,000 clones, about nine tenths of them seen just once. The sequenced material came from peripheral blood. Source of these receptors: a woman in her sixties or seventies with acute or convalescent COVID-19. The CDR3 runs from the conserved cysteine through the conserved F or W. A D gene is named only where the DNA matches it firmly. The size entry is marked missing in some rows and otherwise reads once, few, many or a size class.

DNA: TGTGCCAGCAGCGTAGATCTGGGACAGGGGGGGGAGACCCAGTACTTC
CDR3: CASSVDLGQGGETQYF
J: TRBJ2-5
D: TRBD1
V: TRBV9
size: -

DNA: TGTGCCAGCAGCTTAGGCGGGGGCGATTCACCCCTCCACTTT
CDR3: CASSLGGGDSPLHF
J: TRBJ1-6
D: -
V: TRBV5-5
size: -

DNA: TGTGCCAGCAGTGAGTTGCGGGGCACCGGGGAGCTGTTTTTT
CDR3: CASSELRGTGELFF
J: TRBJ2-2
D: -
V: TRBV2
size: -

DNA: TGTGCCAGCAGCTTAGATATTGGACTAGCGGGAGGATATGAGCAGTTCTTC
CDR3: CASSLDIGLAGGYEQFF
J: TRBJ2-1
D: TRBD2
V: TRBV11-2
size: once

DNA: TGTGCCAGCAGCTCTGCGACAGGGATCAAAGACGAGCAGTACTTC
CDR3: CASSSATGIKDEQYF
J: TRBJ2-7
D: TRBD1
V: TRBV13
size: once

DNA: TGTGCCATCAGTGAGTCGGTGGGGCAGGTTAATGAAAAACTGTTTTTT
CDR3: CAISESVGQVNEKLFF
J: TRBJ1-4
D: -
V: TRBV10-3
size: -

DNA: TGTGCCAGCAGTTTCAGGTTAACACCCCTCCACTTT
CDR3: CASSFRLTPLHF
J: TRBJ1-6
D: -
V: TRBV28
size: -

DNA: TGTGCCAGCGCCTTTGACAGGGGCCGTCGAGGCTACACCTTC
CDR3: CASAFDRGRRGYTF
J: TRBJ1-2
D: TRBD1
V: TRBV18
size: many

DNA: TGTGCCAGCAGCTTATCGATTGGACAGGACACCGGGGAGCTGTTTTTT
CDR3: CASSLSIGQDTGELFF
J: TRBJ2-2
D: TRBD1
V: TRBV7-9
size: -

DNA: TGTGCCAGCAGAGGACAGGGGGCCGGTGGCTACACCTTC
CDR3: CASRGQGAGGYTF
J: TRBJ1-2
D: TRBD1
V: TRBV7-3
size: -

DNA: TGTGCCACCAGTGATCAGACTAGCGGGTTAACCTCCAGCTCCTACAATGAGCAGTTCTTC
CDR3: CATSDQTSGLTSSSYNEQFF
J: TRBJ2-1
D: TRBD2
V: TRBV24-1
size: -

DNA: TGTGCCAGCAGTTTTTTTAGCGGGAGGGCCAGGGCCTACGAGCAGTACTTC
CDR3: CASSFFSGRARAYEQYF
J: TRBJ2-7
D: TRBD2
V: TRBV28
size: -

DNA: TGTGCCAGCAGCTCGACAGGTTACTATGGCTACACCTTC
CDR3: CASSSTGYYGYTF
J: TRBJ1-2
D: -
V: TRBV11-2
size: -

DNA: TGTGCCAGCAGTCCCGGACTAGCGGGATTAGGCAATGAGCAGTTCTTC
CDR3: CASSPGLAGLGNEQFF
J: TRBJ2-1
D: TRBD2
V: TRBV28
size: -

DNA: TGTGCCAGCAGCCTGGGGGGACTAGCTTCCTACGAGCAGTACTTC
CDR3: CASSLGGLASYEQYF
J: TRBJ2-7
D: TRBD2
V: TRBV9
size: -

DNA: TGTGCCAGCAGTTACGGAAGACAGGGCGGAAACACCATATATTTT
CDR3: CASSYGRQGGNTIYF
J: TRBJ1-3
D: TRBD1
V: TRBV6-5
size: -

DNA: TGTGCCAGCAGCTTAGCGTCCGGCAGGGTTTCCCGAAGCTCTGGAAACACCATATATTTT
CDR3: CASSLASGRVSRSSGNTIYF
J: TRBJ1-3
D: -
V: TRBV7-6
size: -

DNA: TGTGCCAGCAGCTACCTGGTCGCCGGGCTAGGGGGCACTGAAGCTTTCTTT
CDR3: CASSYLVAGLGGTEAFF
J: TRBJ1-1
D: -
V: TRBV3-1/TRBV3-2
size: -

DNA: TGTGCCAGCAGTTTCGGGGGGGGCGAGCAGTACTTC
CDR3: CASSFGGGEQYF
J: TRBJ2-7
D: TRBD2
V: TRBV6-5
size: -

DNA: TGTGCCAGCAGCTTGGCGCAAATTGCGGGGTGGAAAGACGAGCAGTACTTC
CDR3: CASSLAQIAGWKDEQYF
J: TRBJ2-7
D: -
V: TRBV5-8
size: -

DNA: TGTGCCAGCAGGCGAGGGACAGGGATTCAGCCCCAGCATTTT
CDR3: CASRRGTGIQPQHF
J: TRBJ1-5
D: TRBD1
V: TRBV27
size: once

DNA: TGTGCCAGCTCACCAGGGCCCCTATTGAACACTGAAGCTTTCTTT
CDR3: CASSPGPLLNTEAFF
J: TRBJ1-1
D: -
V: TRBV18
size: -

DNA: TGTGCCAGCAGCGTAGTGCCGACTAGCGGGGGGCGGAATGAGCAGTTCTTC
CDR3: CASSVVPTSGGRNEQFF
J: TRBJ2-1
D: TRBD2
V: TRBV9
size: -

DNA: TGTGCCAGCTCACCGGGACAGGGGGCCTACGAGCAGTACTTC
CDR3: CASSPGQGAYEQYF
J: TRBJ2-7
D: TRBD1
V: TRBV18
size: -

DNA: TGTGCCAGCAGCTTAACAGGCGGTACCTACGAGCAGTACTTC
CDR3: CASSLTGGTYEQYF
J: TRBJ2-7
D: -
V: TRBV7-3
size: -

DNA: TGTGCTAGTGGTTTGACAGGGATCGGCTACACCTTC
CDR3: CASGLTGIGYTF
J: TRBJ1-2
D: -
V: TRBV12-5
size: few

DNA: TGTGCCAGCAGTTCTAGGGAGGGACACCCGAACACTGAAGCTTTCTTT
CDR3: CASSSREGHPNTEAFF
J: TRBJ1-1
D: -
V: TRBV6-5
size: once